The 30 T cell receptor beta chains reported below all come from one sample, sequenced in a study of blood T cells in healthy people across ages. A second 7 to 11 cycle PCR used barcoded and J-beta primers. TCRdb analysed the 5' RACE reads with MiXCR anew, one entry per CDR3 protein. In the table there are roughly 1.7 million distinct CDR3 sequences, about 31% of which are singletons. The sample consisted of blood. The receptors derive from a woman aged 25 to 39 in good health.

The chain is built from TRBV6-1 and TRBJ1-2; weak D call: TRBD1 (5 bases). This CDR3 comprises 13 residues. V lost 6 bases to trimming and J lost 8 bases, with 16 bases between them. Germline V CDR1 and CDR2: MNHNS, SASEGT. CDR3 DNA: TGTGCCAGCAGCCCAGGGTTGTTTACGGGCTACACCTTC. Translating gives CASSPGLFTGYTF.

The chain is built from TRBV27 and TRBJ2-7; D call uncertain. In germline, CDR1 is MNHEY, CDR2 SMNVEV (reference sequence). Trimming took 10 bases from V and 4 from J, leaving 26 bases between them. CDR3 length: 16 residues. CDR3 nucleotide sequence: TGTGCCACGCCGTTAGGGTCATGTGAATGGGGATACGAGCAGTACTTC. Residues: CATPLGSCEWGYEQYF.

The rearrangement links TRBV30 to TRBJ2-7; 8 bases are a match to TRBD1. Trimming cost V 5 bases and J 4 bases; bases outside gene matches: 7. Germline CDR1 GTSNPN, CDR2 SVGIG (reference sequence). The CDR3 length is 13 residues. The CDR3 region is CAWAGTGGYEQYF. The DNA for the CDR3 is TGTGCCTGGGCCGGGACAGGCGGGTACGAGCAGTACTTC.

This chain connects TRBV2 to TRBJ1-5; D is possibly TRBD1 (5 bases). This CDR3 spans 14 amino acids. Germline loops: CDR1 SNHLY, CDR2 FYNNEI. The CDR3 coding sequence is TGTGCGGATTACGGGGGTGGGTGCAATCAGCCCCAGCATTTT. This translates into CADYGGGCNQPQHF. Full variable domain (rest looked up from reference TRBV2 and TRBJ1-5): EPEVTQTPSHQVTQMGQEVILRCVPISNHLYFYWYRQILGQKVEFLVSFYNNEISEKSEIFDDQFSVERPDGSNFTLKIRSTKLEDSAMYFCADYGGGCNQPQHFGDGTRLSIL.

The rearrangement uses TRBV20-1 and TRBJ1-1; D is uncertain. Germline V gene data show CDR1 as DFQATT and CDR2 as SNEGSKA (reference sequence). V was pared by 0 bases and J by 1 base, with 6 bases between. This CDR3 region has 13 residues. CDR3 sequence reads: CSARESGNTEAFF. The DNA of the CDR3 is TGCAGTGCTAGAGAATCGGGGAACACTGAAGCTTTCTTT.

This clonotype showed up many times. This chain joins TRBV27 and TRBJ1-1, with D uncertain. The CDR3 has 12 amino acids. Germline V CDR1 and CDR2: MNHEY, SMNVEV (reference sequence). V lost 4 bases and J 4 bases, leaving 7 bases between the germline ends. CDR3 in amino acids: CASSSVGTEAFF. Here the CDR3 DNA reads TGTGCCAGCAGTTCCGTGGGCACTGAAGCTTTCTTT.

The chain employs TRBV7-3 and TRBJ2-2; D uncertain. The CDR3 length is 14 residues. Germline V lookup: CDR1 SGHTA, CDR2 FQGTGA. V was cut by 2 bases and J by 6 bases, with 10 bases left in between. The CDR3 DNA reads TGTGCCAGCAGCTTAGACATAAGTTCCGGGGAGCTGTTTTTT. It is translated as CASSLDISSGELFF.

This chain joins TRBV12-3 or TRBV12-4 and TRBJ2-7; D may be TRBD2 (5 bases). There are 14 residues in the CDR3. V dropped 0 bases and J dropped 6 bases, with 12 bases sitting between them. CDR3 amino acids: CASSLAGSWSEQYF. DNA of the CDR3: TGTGCCAGCAGTTTAGCAGGGAGTTGGAGCGAGCAGTACTTC.

The CDR3 reads CASGGLVEQFF. The CDR3 nucleotides are TGTGCCAGTGGGGGACTAGTTGAGCAGTTCTTC. The chain carries TRBV12-3 or TRBV12-4 and TRBJ2-1; TRBD2 matches 8 bases. The V segment lost 9 bases and the J segment 9 bases; nucleotides outside the gene matches: 4. The CDR3 sequence is 11 residues long.

To note about this clonotype: A much larger clone is a single base away; this may be a read error. V and J are TRBV9 and TRBJ2-7; 8 nucleotides align to TRBD1. The CDR3 consists of 12 residues. Germline values: CDR1 SGDLS, CDR2 YYNGEE. The CDR3 nucleotides are TGTGACAGCAGTCAGGGGGCGGGCGAGCAGTACTTC. Protein product: CDSSQGAGEQYF.

The chain is built from TRBV18 and TRBJ2-4; D unresolved. CDR1 and CDR2 from the germline V gene are KGHSH and LQKENI. V was pared by 5 bases and J by 15 bases, with 14 bases between. The CDR3 sequence is 11 residues long. The CDR3 DNA follows: TGTGCCAGCTCAACACAGAGAGGAATGTACTTC. Protein sequence: CASSTQRGMYF.

The genes are TRBV6-1 and TRBJ1-2; D is uncertain. Trimming cost V 1 base and J 7 bases, with 10 bases left between them. The germline CDR1 and CDR2 sequences are MNHNS and SASEGT. The CDR3 loop spans 13 amino acids. The DNA of the CDR3 is TGTGCCAGCAGTGAAGTTAATGCAGCTGGCTACACCTTC. It encodes CASSEVNAAGYTF.

In its sample, this clonotype was seen a few times. The chain has TRBV11-2 and TRBJ2-4, with 9 bases lining up with TRBD1. CDR1 and CDR2 from the germline V gene are SGHAT and FQNNGV. The V and J ends lost 5 bases and 4 bases, in that order; junction bases with no gene match: 9. The length of the CDR3 is 16 residues. The DNA of the CDR3 is TGTGCCAGCAGCCCCATAGGAGGGACAGGGAAAAACATTCAGTACTTC. Translating it yields CASSPIGGTGKNIQYF.

This clonotype has just a few counts. This chain joins TRBV28 and TRBJ2-6, with D unresolved. The CDR3 sequence is 19 residues long. Germline V gives CDR1 MDHEN, CDR2 SYDVKM. Trimming removed 4 bases at V and 2 bases at J, with 21 bases between. CDR3 sequence reads: CASSSSTPTPGTGANVLTF. The CDR3 coding sequence is TGTGCCAGCAGTTCTTCCACCCCTACACCCGGCACTGGGGCCAACGTCCTGACTTTC.

This clonotype was picked up many times. This rearrangement joins TRBV20-1 to TRBJ2-1, with 8 bases matching TRBD2. Germline loops: CDR1 DFQATT, CDR2 SNEGSKA (reference sequence). Trimming cost V 0 bases and J 2 bases; bases outside gene matches: 3. The CDR3 loop spans 15 amino acids. DNA of the CDR3: TGCAGTGCTAGAGATCCTAGCGGGCCCTACAATGAGCAGTTCTTC. Amino acid sequence: CSARDPSGPYNEQFF.

V is TRBV2 and J is TRBJ2-4; D perhaps matches TRBD1 (6 bases). Germline V gene data show CDR1 as SNHLY and CDR2 as FYNNEI. V dropped 3 bases and J dropped 6 bases, with 12 bases sitting between them. CDR3 length equals 14 residues. The DNA for the CDR3 is TGTGCCAGCAGTGAGAGAGGGGGAACAAACATTCAGTACTTC. It translates to CASSERGGTNIQYF.

The count of this clonotype is one. The DNA of the CDR3 is TGTGCCAGCAGCTGGACAGGGGATCGTTACAATGAGCAGTTCTTC. This codes for CASSWTGDRYNEQFF. V gene TRBV5-5 combines with J gene TRBJ2-1; 9 bases fit TRBD1. The CDR3 is 15 amino acids. J gave up 4 bases and V 3 bases, and 5 bases lay outside the gene matches. The V gene's germline CDR1 is SGHKS and CDR2 YYEKEE (reference sequence). The full variable domain, completed using reference TRBV5-5 and TRBJ2-1, is DAGVTQSPTHLIKTRGQQVTLRCSPISGHKSVSWYQQVLGQGPQFIFQYYEKEERGRGNFPDRFSARQFPNYSSELNVNALLLGDSALYLCASSWTGDRYNEQFFGPGTRLTVL.

The sample holds one count of this clonotype. This chain uses TRBV20-1 with TRBJ2-7; D not certain. The J call may be incorrect, as the DNA end agrees better with TRBJ2-5. CDR3 length equals 13 residues. Germline V CDR1 and CDR2: DFQATT, SNEGSKA (reference sequence). CDR3 sequence (DNA): TGCAGTGCTAGAGAAACATGGGAAGAGACCCAGTACTTC. Translating gives CSARETWEETQYF.

The chain employs TRBV7-9 and TRBJ2-7; 7 nucleotides align to TRBD2. The CDR3 runs to 16 residues. Germline CDR1 is SEHNR and CDR2 is FQNEAQ (reference sequence). V lost 4 bases, J lost 2 bases, and 11 bases stayed unmatched. CDR3 bases: TGTGCCAGCAGCTCGCGGGACGGGGGGTTGGCCTACGAGCAGTACTTC. It encodes CASSSRDGGLAYEQYF.

This clonotype was seen a handful of times. V is TRBV3-1 and J is TRBJ2-7; D uncertain. Trimming took 4 bases from V and 3 from J, leaving 16 bases between them. Germline CDR1 reads LGHDT; CDR2 reads YNNKEL (reference sequence). The CDR3 has 15 amino acids. DNA for the CDR3: TGTGCCAGCAGCCCAGGTGACGGATCCGACTACGAGCAGTACTTC. As protein: CASSPGDGSDYEQYF.

J is TRBJ1-2 and V is TRBV5-4; 10 bases match TRBD1. Germline V gene data show CDR1 as SGHNT and CDR2 as YYREEE (reference sequence). J lost 4 bases, V lost 4 bases, and 13 bases had no gene match. There are 17 residues in the CDR3. The CDR3 nucleotides read TGTGCCAGCAGCCTCGGGACAGGGGCTACCTCCCTCTATGGCTACACCTTC. This gives the protein CASSLGTGATSLYGYTF.

This clonotype has just a few counts. The V call is TRBV6-5, the J call TRBJ2-1; no definite D call. This CDR3 is 16 amino acids long. Per the germline V gene, CDR1 is MNHEY and CDR2 is SVGAGI. Trimming cost V 2 bases and J 0 bases, with 11 bases left between them. The CDR3 loop is CASSYTFTSSYNEQFF. CDR3 bases: TGTGCCAGCAGTTACACGTTTACGAGCTCCTACAATGAGCAGTTCTTC.

The V gene is TRBV11-2, the J gene TRBJ2-7; 10 bases map to TRBD1. The DNA end lines up better with TRBJ2-5; the J call may be wrong. The V gene's germline CDR1 is SGHAT and CDR2 FQNNGV. The CDR3 covers 16 residues. CDR3 nucleotides: TGTGCCAGCAGCCTAGGGACAGGGGTAGTCCAGGAGACCCAGTACTTC. Translated: CASSLGTGVVQETQYF.

The chain employs TRBV20-1 and TRBJ2-1, with 8 bases aligning to TRBD2. Per the germline V gene, CDR1 is DFQATT and CDR2 is SNEGSKA (reference sequence). Unmatched junction bases numbered 8, after V lost 0 bases and J lost 7 bases. This CDR3 is built from 15 residues. The CDR3 sequence is CSARDLGSGNNEQFF. CDR3 sequence (DNA): TGCAGTGCTAGAGATCTGGGTAGCGGGAATAATGAGCAGTTCTTC.

Regarding this clonotype: The junction does not match germline at one end; this may be a read error. This chain links TRBV6-6 with TRBJ1-2, with D unclear. Germline V gene data show CDR1 as MNHNY and CDR2 as SVGAGI (reference sequence). CDR3 length equals 13 residues. CDR3 in DNA: TGTGCCATCAGTTTACACGCGAACTATGGCTACACCTTC. Amino acid sequence: CAISLHANYGYTF.

This clonotype was seen a handful of times. This chain connects TRBV6-4 to TRBJ2-2; no clear D. The CDR3 is 11 residues long. Germline V lookup: CDR1 MRHNA, CDR2 SNTAGT. Trimming stripped 8 bases from V and 3 bases from J, with 4 bases between. The CDR3 loop reads CASPDTGELFF. Written as DNA, the CDR3 is TGTGCCAGCCCTGACACCGGGGAGCTGTTTTTT.

The chain combines TRBV11-1 with TRBJ1-1, with 8 bases lining up with TRBD1. With V trimmed by 5 bases and J by 3 bases, 26 bases remained unmatched. The CDR3 has 21 amino acids. CDR1 is SGHAT, CDR2 FQDESV, per germline (reference sequence). The CDR3 DNA follows: TGTGCCAGCAGCCAAGATTTACCGGCCCGGACAGGGAGGGAAGGGGACACTGAAGCTTTCTTT. As protein: CASSQDLPARTGREGDTEAFF.

The chain couples TRBV28 to TRBJ2-3, with D possibly matching TRBD2 (7 bases). The germline V and J ends were trimmed by 5 bases and 5 bases, with 17 bases remaining between them. The CDR3 loop spans 15 amino acids. CDR1 and CDR2 from the germline V gene are MDHEN and SYDVKM. In nucleotides, the CDR3 is TGTGCCAGCAGTCCCCAGCAGAGGGGGGGAGATACGCAGTATTTT. Protein sequence: CASSPQQRGGDTQYF.

To note about this clonotype: Just one base apart from a much larger clone, this may be a read error. The chain uses TRBV29-1 and TRBJ2-7, with 10 positions matching TRBD1. The CDR3 totals 15 residues. J was trimmed by 2 bases and V by 1 base; bases with no gene match: 5. Germline values: CDR1 SQVTM, CDR2 ANQGSEA. CDR3 loop: CSVEGRDRGPYEQYF. In DNA, the CDR3 is TGCAGCGTTGAAGGCCGGGACAGGGGTCCCTACGAGCAGTACTTC.

The genes are TRBV10-3 and TRBJ2-2, with D unclear. The CDR3 is made up of 14 amino acids. CDR1 and CDR2 from the germline V gene are ENHRY and SYGVKD. With 0 bases removed from V and 4 bases from J, the gap between germline ends came to 6 bases. The CDR3 sequence is CAISESGGTGELFF. The CDR3 DNA follows: TGTGCCATCAGTGAGTCTGGCGGCACCGGGGAGCTGTTTTTT.